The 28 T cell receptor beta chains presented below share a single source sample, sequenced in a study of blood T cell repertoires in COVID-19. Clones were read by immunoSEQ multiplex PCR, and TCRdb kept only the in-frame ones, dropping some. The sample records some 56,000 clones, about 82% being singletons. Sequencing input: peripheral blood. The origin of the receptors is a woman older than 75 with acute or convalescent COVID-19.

CDR3 sequence (DNA): TGCGCCAGCAGCTCCGCCCCCGACAGGGCGACTGAAGCTTTCTTT. It encodes CASSSAPDRATEAFF. This chain connects TRBV5-1 to TRBJ1-1; 7 bases are shared with TRBD1. The trim removed 3 bases at V and 5 bases at J, leaving 10 bases unmatched. The CDR3 loop spans 15 amino acids. In germline, CDR1 is SGHRS, CDR2 YFSETQ.

This chain's CDR3 is CASSEWIGASPETQYF. CDR3 nucleotides: TGTGCCAGCAGTGAGTGGATTGGGGCATCACCGGAGACCCAGTACTTC. The chain joins TRBV25-1 to TRBJ2-5; perhaps TRBD1 as D (5 bases). V lost 3 bases and J 5 bases, leaving 19 bases between the germline ends. The germline CDR1 and CDR2 sequences are MGHDK and SYGVNS. The CDR3 runs 16 residues.

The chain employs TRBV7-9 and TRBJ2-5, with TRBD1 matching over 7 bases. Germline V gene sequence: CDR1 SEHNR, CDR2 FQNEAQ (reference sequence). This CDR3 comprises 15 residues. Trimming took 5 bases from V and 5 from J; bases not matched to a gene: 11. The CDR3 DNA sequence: TGTGCCAGCAGCGCAGGGCTAGGGGGCCGGGAGACCCAGTACTTC. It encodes CASSAGLGGRETQYF.

CDR3 nucleotides: TGTGCCAGTAGTAGCTCGGCGGCCGCGCTAAATCAGCCCCAGCATTTT. Translation gives CASSSSAAALNQPQHF. This rearrangement joins TRBV19 to TRBJ1-5; D gene unclear. V shed 4 bases and J shed 4 bases, with 17 bases lying between them. Per the germline V gene, CDR1 is LNHDA and CDR2 is SQIVND (reference sequence). The CDR3 loop spans 16 amino acids.

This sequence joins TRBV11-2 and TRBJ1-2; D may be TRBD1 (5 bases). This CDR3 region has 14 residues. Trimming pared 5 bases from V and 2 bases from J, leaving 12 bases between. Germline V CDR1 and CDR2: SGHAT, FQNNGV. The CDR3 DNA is TGTGCCAGCAGCCCAGTAGGACAAAACTATGGCTACACCTTC. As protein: CASSPVGQNYGYTF.

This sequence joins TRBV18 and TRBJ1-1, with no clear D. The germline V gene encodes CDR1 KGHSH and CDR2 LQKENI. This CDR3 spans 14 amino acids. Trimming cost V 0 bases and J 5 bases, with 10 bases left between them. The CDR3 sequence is CASSPPSPGTEAFF. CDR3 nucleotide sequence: TGTGCCAGCTCACCACCGAGTCCCGGGACTGAAGCTTTCTTT.

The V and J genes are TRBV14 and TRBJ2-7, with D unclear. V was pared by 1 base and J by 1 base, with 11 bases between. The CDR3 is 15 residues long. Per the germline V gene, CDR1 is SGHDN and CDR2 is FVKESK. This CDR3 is CASSQVDRGSYEQYF. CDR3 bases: TGTGCCAGCAGCCAAGTAGACCGAGGTTCCTACGAGCAGTACTTC.

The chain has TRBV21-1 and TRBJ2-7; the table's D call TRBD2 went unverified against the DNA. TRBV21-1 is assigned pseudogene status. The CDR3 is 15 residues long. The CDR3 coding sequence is TGTGCCAGCATCCCCAGCGGGAGACAGCGCGGCGAGCAGTACGTC. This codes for CASIPSGRQRGEQYV.

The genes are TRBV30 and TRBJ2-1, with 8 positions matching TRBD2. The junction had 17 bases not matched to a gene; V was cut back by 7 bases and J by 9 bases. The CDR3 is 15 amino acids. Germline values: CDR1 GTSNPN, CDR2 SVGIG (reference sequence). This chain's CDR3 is CASRSSGSFGGEQFF. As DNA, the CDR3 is TGTGCCTCAAGATCCAGCGGGAGTTTCGGTGGTGAGCAGTTCTTC.

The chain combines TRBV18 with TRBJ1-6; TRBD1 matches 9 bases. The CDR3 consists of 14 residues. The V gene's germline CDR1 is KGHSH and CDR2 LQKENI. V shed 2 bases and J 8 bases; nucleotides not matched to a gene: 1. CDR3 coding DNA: TGTGCCAGCTCACCAACAGGGGGCGATTCACCCCTCCACTTT. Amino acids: CASSPTGGDSPLHF.

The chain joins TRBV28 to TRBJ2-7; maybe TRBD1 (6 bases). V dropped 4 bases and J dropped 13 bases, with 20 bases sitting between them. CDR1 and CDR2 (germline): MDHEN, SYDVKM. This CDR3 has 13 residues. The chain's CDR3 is CASSSSDRRDRYF. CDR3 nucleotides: TGTGCCAGCAGTTCGAGTGACAGGCGCGACCGATACTTC.

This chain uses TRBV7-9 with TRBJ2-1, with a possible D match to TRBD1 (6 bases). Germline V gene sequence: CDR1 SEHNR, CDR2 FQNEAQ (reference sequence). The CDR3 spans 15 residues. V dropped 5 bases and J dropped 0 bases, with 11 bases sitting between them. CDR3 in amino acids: CASSPDRSSYNEQFF. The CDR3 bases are TGTGCCAGCAGCCCGGACAGAAGCTCCTACAATGAGCAGTTCTTC. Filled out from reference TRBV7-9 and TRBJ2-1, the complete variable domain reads DTGVSQNPRHKITKRGQNVTFRCDPISEHNRLYWYRQTLGQGPEFLTYFQNEAQLEKSRLLSDRFSAERPKGSFSTLEIQRTEQGDSAMYLCASSPDRSSYNEQFFGPGTRLTVL.

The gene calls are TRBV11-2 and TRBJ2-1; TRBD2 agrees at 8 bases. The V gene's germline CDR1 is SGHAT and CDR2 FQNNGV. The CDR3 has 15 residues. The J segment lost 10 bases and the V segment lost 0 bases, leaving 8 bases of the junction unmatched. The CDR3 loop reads CASSLDPGLAWEQFF. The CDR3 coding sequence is TGTGCCAGCAGCTTAGATCCCGGACTAGCTTGGGAGCAGTTCTTC.

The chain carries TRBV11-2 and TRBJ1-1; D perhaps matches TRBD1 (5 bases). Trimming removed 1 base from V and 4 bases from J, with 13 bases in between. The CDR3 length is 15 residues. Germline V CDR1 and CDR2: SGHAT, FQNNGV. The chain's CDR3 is CASSLGQTVITEAFF. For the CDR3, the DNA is TGTGCCAGCAGCTTAGGACAGACAGTGATCACTGAAGCTTTCTTT.

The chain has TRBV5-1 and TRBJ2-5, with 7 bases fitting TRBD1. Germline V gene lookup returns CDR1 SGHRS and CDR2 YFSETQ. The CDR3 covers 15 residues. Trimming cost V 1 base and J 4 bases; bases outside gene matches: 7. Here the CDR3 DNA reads TGCGCCAGCAGCTTGACCGGACAGGTTCGAGAGACCCAGTACTTC. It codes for CASSLTGQVRETQYF.

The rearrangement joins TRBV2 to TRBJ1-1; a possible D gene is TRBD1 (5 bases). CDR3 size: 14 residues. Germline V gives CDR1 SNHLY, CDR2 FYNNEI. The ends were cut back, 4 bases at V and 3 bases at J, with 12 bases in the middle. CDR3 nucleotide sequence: TGTGCCAGCAGTGTGTGGCAGGGTGACACTGAAGCTTTCTTT. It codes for CASSVWQGDTEAFF. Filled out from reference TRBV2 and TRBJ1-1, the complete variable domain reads EPEVTQTPSHQVTQMGQEVILRCVPISNHLYFYWYRQILGQKVEFLVSFYNNEISEKSEIFDDQFSVERPDGSNFTLKIRSTKLEDSAMYFCASSVWQGDTEAFFGQGTRLTVV.

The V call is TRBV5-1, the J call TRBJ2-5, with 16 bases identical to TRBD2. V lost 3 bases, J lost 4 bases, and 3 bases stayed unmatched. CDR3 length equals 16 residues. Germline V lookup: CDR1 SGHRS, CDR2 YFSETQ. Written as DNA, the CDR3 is TGCGCCAGCAGCTCCGGGACTAGCGGGAGGGCAGAGACCCAGTACTTC. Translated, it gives CASSSGTSGRAETQYF.

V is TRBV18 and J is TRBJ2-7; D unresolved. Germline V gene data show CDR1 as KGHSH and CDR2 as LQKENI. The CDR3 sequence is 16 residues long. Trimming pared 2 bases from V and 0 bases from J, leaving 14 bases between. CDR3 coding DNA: TGTGCCAGCTCACCAGATAAGCGAGTCAGCTCCTACGAGCAGTACTTC. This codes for CASSPDKRVSSYEQYF.

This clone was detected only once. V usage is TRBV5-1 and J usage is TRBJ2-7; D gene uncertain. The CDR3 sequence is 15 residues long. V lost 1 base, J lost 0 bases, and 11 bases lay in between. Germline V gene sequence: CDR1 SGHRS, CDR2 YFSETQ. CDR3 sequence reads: CASSLSSPGSYEQYV. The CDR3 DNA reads TGCGCCAGCAGCTTGTCCAGTCCGGGCTCCTACGAGCAGTACGTC.

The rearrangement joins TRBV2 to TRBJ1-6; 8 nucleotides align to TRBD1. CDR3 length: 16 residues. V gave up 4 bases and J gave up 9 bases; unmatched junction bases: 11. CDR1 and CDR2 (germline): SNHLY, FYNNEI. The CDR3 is CASSGAGRGRISPLHF. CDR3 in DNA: TGTGCCAGCAGTGGGGCGGGCAGGGGGCGAATTTCACCCCTCCACTTT. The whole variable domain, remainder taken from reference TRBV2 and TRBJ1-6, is EPEVTQTPSHQVTQMGQEVILRCVPISNHLYFYWYRQILGQKVEFLVSFYNNEISEKSEIFDDQFSVERPDGSNFTLKIRSTKLEDSAMYFCASSGAGRGRISPLHFGNGTRLTVT.

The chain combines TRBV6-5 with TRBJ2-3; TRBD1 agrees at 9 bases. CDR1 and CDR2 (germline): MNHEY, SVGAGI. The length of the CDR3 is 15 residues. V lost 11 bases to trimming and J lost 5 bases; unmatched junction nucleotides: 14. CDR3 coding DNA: TGTGCCTCCAGAGGTTGGGACAGGGCGGTAGATACGCAGTATTTT. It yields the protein CASRGWDRAVDTQYF.

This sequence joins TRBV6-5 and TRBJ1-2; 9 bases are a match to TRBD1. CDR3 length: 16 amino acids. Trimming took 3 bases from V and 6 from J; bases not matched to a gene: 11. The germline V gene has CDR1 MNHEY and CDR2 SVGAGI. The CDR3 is CASSYTPRTGEDGYTF. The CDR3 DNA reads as TGTGCCAGCAGTTATACTCCTCGGACAGGGGAAGATGGCTACACCTTC.

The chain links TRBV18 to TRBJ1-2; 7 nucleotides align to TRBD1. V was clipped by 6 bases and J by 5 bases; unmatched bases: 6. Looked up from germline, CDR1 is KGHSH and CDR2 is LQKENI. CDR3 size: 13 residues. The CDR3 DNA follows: TGTGCCAGCTCCCTCGGGACAGAGTATGGCTACACCTTC. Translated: CASSLGTEYGYTF.

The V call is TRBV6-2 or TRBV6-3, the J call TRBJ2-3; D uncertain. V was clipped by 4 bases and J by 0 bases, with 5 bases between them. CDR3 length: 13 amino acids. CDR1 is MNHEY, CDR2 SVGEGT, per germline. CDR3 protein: CASSWASTDTQYF. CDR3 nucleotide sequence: TGTGCCAGCAGTTGGGCTAGCACAGATACGCAGTATTTT.

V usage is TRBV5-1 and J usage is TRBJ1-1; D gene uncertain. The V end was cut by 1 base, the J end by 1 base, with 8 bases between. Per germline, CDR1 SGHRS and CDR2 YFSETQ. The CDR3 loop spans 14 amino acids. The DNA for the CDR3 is TGCGCCAGCAGCTTGAGGAGACCGAACACTGAAGCTTTCTTT. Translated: CASSLRRPNTEAFF.

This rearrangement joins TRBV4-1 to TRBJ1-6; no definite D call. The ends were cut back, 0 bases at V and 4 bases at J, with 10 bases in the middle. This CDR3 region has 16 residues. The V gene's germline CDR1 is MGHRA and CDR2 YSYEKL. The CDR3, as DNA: TGCGCCAGCAGCCAAGATTCAGGCAGTTATAATTCACCCCTCCACTTT. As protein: CASSQDSGSYNSPLHF.

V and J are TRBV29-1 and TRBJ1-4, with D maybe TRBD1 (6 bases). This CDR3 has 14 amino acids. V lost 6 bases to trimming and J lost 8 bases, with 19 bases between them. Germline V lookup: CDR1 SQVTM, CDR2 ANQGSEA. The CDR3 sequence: CSVDVQGRGEKLFF. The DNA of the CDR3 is TGCAGCGTCGACGTACAGGGCCGCGGGGAAAAACTGTTTTTT.

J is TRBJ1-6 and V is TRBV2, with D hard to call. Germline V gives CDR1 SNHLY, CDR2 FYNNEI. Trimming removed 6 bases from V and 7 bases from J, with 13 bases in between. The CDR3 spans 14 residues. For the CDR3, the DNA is TGTGCCAGCAGCCCGGGGATACCGAATTCACCCCTCCACTTT. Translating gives CASSPGIPNSPLHF.